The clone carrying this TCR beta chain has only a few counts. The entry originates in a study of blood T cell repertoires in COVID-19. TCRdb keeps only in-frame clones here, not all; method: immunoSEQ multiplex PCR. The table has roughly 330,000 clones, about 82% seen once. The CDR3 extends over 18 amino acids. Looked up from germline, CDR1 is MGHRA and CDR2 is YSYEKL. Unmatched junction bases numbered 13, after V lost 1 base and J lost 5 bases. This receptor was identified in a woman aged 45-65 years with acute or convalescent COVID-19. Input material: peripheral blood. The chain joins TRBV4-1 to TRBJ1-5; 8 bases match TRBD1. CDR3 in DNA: TGCGCCAGCAGCCAAGTGTTTGGTCGTGACAGGGGTTATCAGCCCCAGCATTTT. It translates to CASSQVFGRDRGYQPQHF.